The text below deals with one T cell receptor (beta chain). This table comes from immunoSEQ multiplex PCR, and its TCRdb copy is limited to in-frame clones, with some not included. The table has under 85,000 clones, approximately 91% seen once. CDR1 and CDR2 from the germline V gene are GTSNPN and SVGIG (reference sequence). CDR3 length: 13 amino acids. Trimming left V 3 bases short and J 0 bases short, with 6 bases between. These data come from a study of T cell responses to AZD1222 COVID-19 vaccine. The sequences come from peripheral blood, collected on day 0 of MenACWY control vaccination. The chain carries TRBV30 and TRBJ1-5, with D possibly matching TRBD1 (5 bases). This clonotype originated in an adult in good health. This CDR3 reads CAWRQDSNQPQHF. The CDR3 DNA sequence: TGTGCCTGGAGACAGGATAGCAATCAGCCCCAGCATTTT.